Listed here are 21 T cell receptor beta chains from one sample, sequenced in a study of T cells in narcolepsy. Measured with immunoSEQ multiplex PCR; TCRdb has only the in-frame clones, and not every one. The sample lists tens of thousands of clones, approximately 83% occurring once. The sample comprised CD45RA- memory CD4+ T cells from PBMCs. The receptor set was obtained from a human donor with narcolepsy.

V usage is TRBV5-5 and J usage is TRBJ2-5; 8 bases are a match to TRBD2. The ends lost 4 bases at V and 2 bases at J; junction bases unmatched: 7. The CDR3 length is 15 residues. CDR1 and CDR2 from the germline V gene are SGHKS and YYEKEE (reference sequence). The CDR3 region has the DNA TGTGCCAGCAGCGAGGGACTAGTGAAACAAGAGACCCAGTACTTC. It is translated as CASSEGLVKQETQYF.

V gene TRBV18 combines with J gene TRBJ1-1; D ambiguous. V was clipped by 3 bases and J by 0 bases, with 8 bases between them. CDR1 and CDR2 (germline): KGHSH, LQKENI. The CDR3 runs to 14 residues. DNA of the CDR3: TGTGCCAGCTCACCCGCAAGCATGAACACTGAAGCTTTCTTT. This sequence encodes CASSPASMNTEAFF. Full variable domain (remainder filled in from reference TRBV18 and TRBJ1-1): NAGVMQNPRHLVRRRGQEARLRCSPMKGHSHVYWYRQLPEEGLKFMVYLQKENIIDESGMPKERFSAEFPKEGPSILRIQQVVRGDSAAYFCASSPASMNTEAFFGQGTRLTVV.

The genes are TRBV19 and TRBJ2-7; TRBD1 aligns across 9 bases. Germline V gives CDR1 LNHDA, CDR2 SQIVND (reference sequence). CDR3 length: 14 residues. V lost 5 bases, J lost 3 bases, and 5 bases stayed unmatched. For the CDR3, the DNA is TGTGCCAGTAGTTCCGGGACAGGGATCTACGAGCAGTACTTC. Translated: CASSSGTGIYEQYF.

V gene TRBV4-1 combines with J gene TRBJ2-1, with TRBD2 identical over 9 bases. V shed 0 bases, J shed 2 bases, and the junction held 14 bases outside the gene matches. Germline values: CDR1 MGHRA, CDR2 YSYEKL. The CDR3 consists of 20 residues. The CDR3 loop is CASSQDREAGGSPTYNEQFF. The DNA of the CDR3 is TGCGCCAGCAGCCAAGATCGAGAAGCGGGGGGCTCTCCGACCTACAATGAGCAGTTCTTC.

This clone came up once. This chain uses TRBV27 with TRBJ1-1; TRBD1 matches 9 bases. From germline, CDR1 is MNHEY and CDR2 SMNVEV (reference sequence). This CDR3 has 16 amino acids. Trimming removed 4 bases from V and 1 base from J; junction bases left unmatched: 7. CDR3 nucleotides: TGTGCCAGCAGTTCAATAAGACAGGGGGGGAACACTGAAGCTTTCTTT. The encoded protein is CASSSIRQGGNTEAFF.

The rearrangement uses TRBV28 and TRBJ1-2; D gene ambiguous. V lost 1 base and J lost 4, with 10 bases in between. From germline, CDR1 is MDHEN and CDR2 SYDVKM. This CDR3 is 14 amino acids long. The CDR3 loop reads CASSLSWRIYGYTF. CDR3 sequence (DNA): TGTGCCAGCAGTTTATCGTGGCGGATCTATGGCTACACCTTC.

This chain joins TRBV14 and TRBJ2-2; the D gene is possibly TRBD2 (5 bases). The CDR3 spans 16 residues. The V gene's germline CDR1 is SGHDN and CDR2 FVKESK. With 2 bases removed from V and 6 bases from J, the gap between germline ends came to 16 bases. This CDR3 is CASSQFSARRAGELFF. The CDR3 DNA reads as TGTGCCAGCAGCCAATTTAGCGCCCGACGTGCCGGGGAGCTGTTTTTT.

The rearrangement links TRBV7-2 to TRBJ1-1; 7 bases fit TRBD1. The V segment lost 8 bases and the J segment 4 bases; nucleotides outside the gene matches: 10. The CDR3 length is 14 residues. Germline lookup yields CDR1 SGHTA and CDR2 FQGNSA. Written as DNA, the CDR3 is TGTGCCAGCTTCCCGACAGGGTTAGGCACTGAAGCTTTCTTT. This encodes CASFPTGLGTEAFF.

This clone came up a few times. The chain couples TRBV11-1 to TRBJ2-1; D is ambiguous. CDR1 SGHAT and CDR2 FQDESV come from the germline V gene (reference sequence). The CDR3 runs 14 residues. The V end was cut by 1 base, the J end by 2 bases, with 6 bases between. The CDR3 DNA follows: TGTGCCAGCAGCTTAGAAGGCACCTACAATGAGCAGTTCTTC. Translated, it gives CASSLEGTYNEQFF.

The chain joins TRBV10-3 to TRBJ1-3; no firm D call. Germline V gene data show CDR1 as ENHRY and CDR2 as SYGVKD. With 3 bases removed from V and 0 bases from J, the gap between germline ends came to 6 bases. The CDR3 consists of 14 residues. CDR3 bases: TGTGCCATCAGTGATGGTAGCTCTGGAAACACCATATATTTT. Translating it yields CAISDGSSGNTIYF.

This sequence joins TRBV28 and TRBJ1-2, with 9 bases fitting TRBD1. CDR3 length equals 17 residues. Germline V gives CDR1 MDHEN, CDR2 SYDVKM. The V segment lost 5 bases and the J segment 5 bases; nucleotides outside the gene matches: 15. The CDR3 DNA sequence: TGTGCCAGCAGTATGCTCCGGGACAGGGCTCTCCCGTATGGCTACACCTTC. It encodes CASSMLRDRALPYGYTF.

The chain links TRBV4-1 to TRBJ2-7; the match to TRBD2 covers 8 bases. This CDR3 has 16 amino acids. V dropped 1 base and J dropped 6; count of bases not matched to a gene: 11. The V gene's germline CDR1 is MGHRA and CDR2 YSYEKL. Written as DNA, the CDR3 is TGCGCCAGCAGCCAAGGCCTAGCGGGCAGAACTTTCGAGCAGTACTTC. As protein: CASSQGLAGRTFEQYF.

J is TRBJ2-7 and V is TRBV4-1, with 10 nucleotides matching TRBD2. Germline loops: CDR1 MGHRA, CDR2 YSYEKL. This CDR3 has 15 residues. V shed 1 base, J shed 7 bases, and the junction held 7 bases outside the gene matches. Here the CDR3 reads CASSQVIASGGEQYF. The DNA of the CDR3 is TGCGCCAGCAGCCAAGTCATAGCTAGCGGGGGAGAGCAGTACTTC.

The chain employs TRBV5-6 and TRBJ2-1; D possibly corresponds to TRBD1 (5 bases). CDR1 and CDR2 from the germline V gene are SGHDT and YYEEEE. The V end lost 4 bases, the J end lost 3 bases, and 11 bases lay between the germline ends. CDR3 length equals 14 residues. The CDR3 DNA follows: TGTGCCAGCAGCCTCGACGGACACTACAATGAGCAGTTCTTC. It codes for CASSLDGHYNEQFF.

This clone was seen a handful of times. J is TRBJ1-5 and V is TRBV19; possibly TRBD1 for D (6 bases). The CDR3 sequence is 14 residues long. Per the germline V gene, CDR1 is LNHDA and CDR2 is SQIVND (reference sequence). V was shortened by 8 bases and J by 2 bases, with 13 bases between the two germline ends. CDR3 coding DNA: TGTGCCAGTTCCCCGGGGGCTGGCAATCAGCCCCAGCATTTT. Translating gives CASSPGAGNQPQHF.

The V and J genes are TRBV9 and TRBJ2-7; TRBD1 agrees at 10 bases. This CDR3 has 12 residues. Germline CDR1 SGDLS, CDR2 YYNGEE. V lost 4 bases, J lost 7 bases, and 2 bases stayed unmatched. CDR3 sequence reads: CASSMGQGEQYF. The DNA for the CDR3 is TGTGCCAGCAGCATGGGACAGGGGGAGCAGTACTTC. The full variable domain, completed using reference TRBV9 and TRBJ2-7, is DSGVTQTPKHLITATGQRVTLRCSPRSGDLSVYWYQQSLDQGLQFLIQYYNGEERAKGNILERFSAQQFPDLHSELNLSSLELGDSALYFCASSMGQGEQYFGPGTRLTVT.

The gene calls are TRBV11-3 and TRBJ2-7; 7 bases agree with TRBD2. V gave up 5 bases and J gave up 7 bases; unmatched junction bases: 11. CDR1 and CDR2 (germline): SGHNT, YENEEA. This CDR3 has 14 residues. CDR3 loop: CASSPVAGASEQYF. The DNA for the CDR3 is TGTGCCAGCAGCCCCGTGGCGGGAGCGAGTGAGCAGTACTTC.

This rearrangement joins TRBV7-3 to TRBJ2-1, with D possibly matching TRBD2 (7 bases). V shed 5 bases and J shed 10 bases, with 9 bases lying between them. Germline V gives CDR1 SGHTA, CDR2 FQGTGA. There are 11 residues in the CDR3. The CDR3 reads CASSSGTEQFF. CDR3 coding DNA: TGTGCCAGCAGCAGCGGGACAGAGCAGTTCTTC.

The chain employs TRBV19 and TRBJ2-5, with D possibly matching TRBD2 (5 bases). The DNA end favors TRBJ2-7, so the J call may be wrong. The CDR3 has 14 residues. Germline values: CDR1 LNHDA, CDR2 SQIVND (reference sequence). CDR3 sequence: CASNRGAGPYEQYF. Written as DNA, the CDR3 is TGTGCCAGTAACCGGGGTGCAGGCCCCTACGAGCAGTACTTC.

This chain uses TRBV21-1 with TRBJ2-7; TRBD2, the table's D call, lacks a check against the DNA. TRBV21-1 is designated a pseudogene. The CDR3 has 17 residues. The CDR3 protein is CASSKDVTSGIPYEQYF. CDR3 nucleotide sequence: TGTGCCAGCAGCAAAGACGTGACTAGCGGGATCCCCTACGAGCAGTACTTC.

This chain joins TRBV5-6 and TRBJ2-7, with 11 bases fitting TRBD1. The CDR3 totals 13 residues. V lost 5 bases to trimming and J lost 7 bases; unmatched junction nucleotides: 5. CDR1 is SGHDT and CDR2 is YYEEEE in the germline V gene. The CDR3 is CASRDRGPGEQYF. CDR3 bases: TGTGCCAGCAGGGACAGGGGGCCGGGGGAGCAGTACTTC. The full variable domain, in which reference TRBV5-6 and TRBJ2-7 provide the parts outside the CDR3, is DAGVTQSPTHLIKTRGQQVTLRCSPKSGHDTVSWYQQALGQGPQFIFQYYEEEERQRGNFPDRFSGHQFPNYSSELNVNALLLGDSALYLCASRDRGPGEQYFGPGTRLTVT.